This TCR beta chain was identified during a study of cytomegalovirus exposure and HLA in healthy donors. Study results and caveats: It was reported that the classifier diagnosed cytomegalovirus status with high specificity and sensitivity in both the original and validation cohorts. Beyond CMV serostatus, there was no information to go on about immune exposure. In a later analysis, an Asian-associated ancestry cluster reportedly showed fewer N-insertions than the roughly 710-donor mean. TCR beta sequences reportedly predicted most subjects' HLA-A and HLA-B alleles accurately.

13 Jbeta primers and 60 Vbeta primers were used for the PCR. The table came from immunoSEQ multiplex PCR; TCRdb's copy has only in-frame clones and leaves some out. The listing records 150,000 to 200,000 clones. A remark on this clone: Its matching antigen is unknown.

Sequencing was performed on PBMCs. The TCR originated in a young woman in good health and CMV-seropositive.

Here the CDR3 reads CASSKQQGGTGELFF. As DNA, the CDR3 is TGCGCCAGCAGCAAACAACAGGGTGGGACCGGGGAGCTGTTTTTT. This chain links TRBV5-1 with TRBJ2-2; TRBD1 is a possible D gene (6 bases). Germline CDR1 is SGHRS and CDR2 is YFSETQ. This CDR3 has 15 residues. V was clipped by 4 bases and J by 5 bases, with 15 bases between them.